Below, 25 T cell receptor beta chains from the same sample are listed, as sequenced in a study of OX40 agonist ivuxolimab in advanced cancers. Sequenced by immunoSEQ multiplex PCR; TCRdb stores in-frame clones only, minus some. The sample records under 15,000 clones, roughly 82% being singletons. Sequencing used CD4+ or CD8+ T cells sorted from blood, obtained in a trial of the OX40 agonist ivuxolimab. The source of these receptors is an adult with an advanced solid tumor such as melanoma, head and neck, liver or kidney cancer.

The V and J genes are TRBV7-8 and TRBJ2-5; D is uncertain. CDR3 length equals 13 residues. Germline CDR1 reads SGHVS; CDR2 reads FQNEAQ. The germline V and J ends were trimmed by 3 bases and 2 bases, with 7 bases remaining between them. This chain's CDR3 is CASSFPMQETQYF. The CDR3 DNA sequence: TGTGCCAGCAGCTTTCCAATGCAAGAGACCCAGTACTTC.

The rearrangement links TRBV6-5 to TRBJ2-1; 7 bases are a match to TRBD2. V trimming: 7 bases; J trimming: 3 bases; junction bases outside the gene matches: 6. The CDR3 is 14 residues long. Germline CDR1 is MNHEY and CDR2 is SVGAGI. The CDR3 coding sequence is TGTGCCAGCACTCCTAGCGGCTACTACAATGAGCAGTTCTTC. Protein sequence: CASTPSGYYNEQFF.

This clone was counted only a few times. The J gene is TRBJ2-7, the V gene TRBV6-6, with 7 bases aligning to TRBD1. The germline CDR1 and CDR2 sequences are MNHNY and SVGAGI (reference sequence). With 4 bases clipped from V and 7 bases from J, the junction kept 16 bases outside the gene matches. The CDR3 has 16 residues. The CDR3 spells CASSSGTQGRQGEQYF. The CDR3 coding sequence is TGTGCCAGCAGTTCGGGGACCCAGGGGCGACAGGGAGAGCAGTACTTC.

The chain is built from TRBV7-9 and TRBJ2-2, with D perhaps matching TRBD1 (7 bases). Germline CDR1 and CDR2: SEHNR and FQNEAQ (reference sequence). V shed 7 bases and J shed 6 bases, with 12 bases lying between them. The CDR3 contains 13 residues. CDR3 in DNA: TGTGCCAGCAACCAGGGGGGCTCCGGGGAGCTGTTTTTT. Amino acids: CASNQGGSGELFF.

The CDR3 region is CASSQGTPYWSSYEQYF. DNA for the CDR3: TGTGCCAGCAGCCAGGGGACGCCCTATTGGAGCTCCTACGAGCAGTACTTC. This rearrangement joins TRBV7-9 to TRBJ2-7; maybe TRBD1 (6 bases). Germline values: CDR1 SEHNR, CDR2 FQNEAQ (reference sequence). CDR3 length: 17 amino acids. V lost 5 bases, J lost 0 bases, and 20 bases lay in between.

This chain connects TRBV28 to TRBJ1-5; D is undetermined. This CDR3 is built from 16 residues. Looked up from germline, CDR1 is MDHEN and CDR2 is SYDVKM. The V end lost 7 bases, the J end lost 4 bases, and 20 bases lay between the germline ends. The CDR3 coding sequence is TGTGCCAGCACCCAATGGTCCGGGCGAGGGAATCAGCCCCAGCATTTT. Encoded protein: CASTQWSGRGNQPQHF.

This clone came up once. The J gene is TRBJ2-5, the V gene TRBV19; D might be TRBD1 (5 bases). From germline, CDR1 is LNHDA and CDR2 SQIVND (reference sequence). The CDR3 loop spans 15 amino acids. Trimming took 6 bases from V and 3 from J, leaving 17 bases between them. The CDR3 reads CASSSSTEYEETQYF. CDR3 nucleotides: TGTGCCAGTAGCTCCTCGACAGAATACGAAGAGACCCAGTACTTC.

V gene TRBV2 combines with J gene TRBJ2-4; 10 positions agree with TRBD2. CDR3 length equals 19 residues. Trimming at V came to 6 bases and at J to 1 base, leaving 15 bases not matched to a gene. Germline V lookup: CDR1 SNHLY, CDR2 FYNNEI. This chain's CDR3 is CASRPGLADRPWAKNIQYF. As DNA, the CDR3 is TGTGCCAGCAGACCCGGACTAGCGGACCGCCCGTGGGCCAAAAACATTCAGTACTTC. Complete variable domain (other parts from reference TRBV2 and TRBJ2-4): EPEVTQTPSHQVTQMGQEVILRCVPISNHLYFYWYRQILGQKVEFLVSFYNNEISEKSEIFDDQFSVERPDGSNFTLKIRSTKLEDSAMYFCASRPGLADRPWAKNIQYFGAGTRLSVL.

This clone was seen a single time. This chain uses TRBV28 with TRBJ2-7; 12 positions match TRBD2. The V segment lost 6 bases and the J segment 3 bases; nucleotides outside the gene matches: 9. This CDR3 contains 16 residues. The germline V gene has CDR1 MDHEN and CDR2 SYDVKM. The chain's CDR3 is CASSSRTSGILYEQYF. The CDR3 coding sequence is TGTGCCAGCAGCTCCAGGACTAGCGGGATACTCTACGAGCAGTACTTC.

The chain couples TRBV4-1 to TRBJ2-2; tentatively, D is TRBD1 (5 bases). V was clipped by 0 bases and J by 5 bases, with 25 bases between them. This CDR3 is built from 20 residues. In germline, CDR1 is MGHRA, CDR2 YSYEKL. The CDR3, as DNA: TGCGCCAGCAGCCAAGATCTCTCGAAATTGGGGCAGGGCGGAACCGGGGAGCTGTTTTTT. The encoded protein is CASSQDLSKLGQGGTGELFF.

The chain carries TRBV5-4 and TRBJ1-1, with unresolved D. The CDR3 is 14 residues long. Trimming stripped 3 bases from V and 2 bases from J, with 11 bases between. CDR1 and CDR2 (germline): SGHNT, YYREEE (reference sequence). CDR3 protein: CASSWGKGNTEAFF. The CDR3 DNA reads TGTGCCAGCAGCTGGGGAAAAGGAAACACTGAAGCTTTCTTT.

This chain joins TRBV6-1 and TRBJ1-5; D remains unclear. Trimming shortened V by 3 bases and J by 2 bases, and 11 bases separated the two germline ends. Germline lookup yields CDR1 MNHNS and CDR2 SASEGT. The CDR3 has 15 amino acids. DNA of the CDR3: TGTGCCAGCAGTGATGAAGGGTCGGGCAATCAGCCCCAGCATTTT. Its translation is CASSDEGSGNQPQHF.

V gene TRBV27 combines with J gene TRBJ2-2; no firm D call. Trimming stripped 7 bases from V and 2 bases from J, with 2 bases between. CDR3 length equals 11 residues. The germline CDR1 and CDR2 sequences are MNHEY and SMNVEV (reference sequence). The CDR3 spells CASTNTGELFF. The CDR3 DNA sequence: TGTGCCAGCACCAACACCGGGGAGCTGTTTTTT.

V is TRBV19 and J is TRBJ1-4, with 9 bases fitting TRBD1. The CDR3 extends over 15 amino acids. The V gene end was trimmed by 5 bases and the J gene end by 7 bases; junction bases not matched to a gene: 8. The germline V gene has CDR1 LNHDA and CDR2 SQIVND (reference sequence). For the CDR3, the DNA is TGTGCCAGTAGTTCTCGACAGGGGGGTGGTGAAAAACTGTTTTTT. Its protein product is CASSSRQGGGEKLFF.

The V gene is TRBV28, the J gene TRBJ1-5, with 7 bases identical to TRBD1. J gave up 6 bases and V 6 bases, and 8 bases lay outside the gene matches. CDR1 is MDHEN and CDR2 is SYDVKM in the germline V gene. The length of the CDR3 is 14 residues. DNA of the CDR3: TGTGCCAGCAGCCAGACAGGGTCAGCTCAGCCCCAGCATTTT. It is translated as CASSQTGSAQPQHF.

This rearrangement joins TRBV11-2 to TRBJ2-3, with D possibly being TRBD1 (6 bases). CDR3 length: 15 amino acids. The germline V gene has CDR1 SGHAT and CDR2 FQNNGV. V was trimmed by 4 bases and J by 1 base, leaving 12 bases between them. CDR3 loop: CASSSRGSGTDTQYF. CDR3 coding DNA: TGTGCCAGCAGCTCCAGGGGATCGGGCACAGATACGCAGTATTTT.

This clone showed up just a few times. V gene TRBV19 combines with J gene TRBJ1-5; 7 bases are a match to TRBD1. This CDR3 has 12 amino acids. CDR1 and CDR2 (germline): LNHDA, SQIVND (reference sequence). Trimming took 8 bases from V and 8 from J; bases not matched to a gene: 6. Here the CDR3 reads CASGTEDKPQHF. For the CDR3, the DNA is TGTGCCAGTGGGACAGAAGATAAGCCCCAGCATTTT.

The chain joins TRBV5-1 to TRBJ2-7; D is possibly TRBD1 (6 bases). Germline V gene lookup returns CDR1 SGHRS and CDR2 YFSETQ. This CDR3 has 14 amino acids. Trimming left V 2 bases short and J 2 bases short, with 11 bases between. CDR3 DNA sequence: TGCGCCAGCAGCTTAACAGGGATCACCTACGAGCAGTACTTC. It translates to CASSLTGITYEQYF.

The count of this clone is one. CDR3 sequence reads: CASSPSSSYEQYF. In DNA form, the CDR3 reads TGTGCCAGCTCACCTTCCAGCTCCTACGAGCAGTACTTC. This sequence joins TRBV18 and TRBJ2-7; no reliable D call. The CDR3 extends over 13 amino acids. Trimming removed 3 bases at V and 0 bases at J, with 6 bases between. The germline V gene has CDR1 KGHSH and CDR2 LQKENI. The entire variable domain, with the rest obtained from reference TRBV18 and TRBJ2-7, is as follows: NAGVMQNPRHLVRRRGQEARLRCSPMKGHSHVYWYRQLPEEGLKFMVYLQKENIIDESGMPKERFSAEFPKEGPSILRIQQVVRGDSAAYFCASSPSSSYEQYFGPGTRLTVT.

The chain is built from TRBV29-1 and TRBJ1-2; D gene unclear. Germline V CDR1 and CDR2: SQVTM, ANQGSEA. CDR3 length: 11 amino acids. Trimming removed 6 bases at V and 4 bases at J, with 9 bases between. The CDR3: CSVVVSYGYTF. Written as DNA, the CDR3 is TGCAGCGTAGTGGTGAGCTATGGCTACACCTTC.

The V and J genes are TRBV13 and TRBJ2-7; 9 nucleotides line up with TRBD1. The V segment lost 6 bases and the J segment 4 bases; nucleotides outside the gene matches: 10. Germline CDR1 reads PRHDT; CDR2 reads FYEKMQ (reference sequence). This CDR3 spans 15 amino acids. The CDR3 DNA reads as TGTGCCAGCAGTTTTATGACAGGGGGGATTTACGAGCAGTACTTC. It translates to CASSFMTGGIYEQYF.

The V gene is TRBV23-1, the J gene TRBJ2-5; D call uncertain. TRBV23-1 is sorted into the ORF group, with uncertain function. V was pared by 4 bases and J by 0 bases, with 6 bases between. The CDR3 spans 13 residues. CDR3 region: CASSLRNQETQYF. The DNA of the CDR3 is TGCGCCAGCAGTCTTAGGAACCAAGAGACCCAGTACTTC.

The rearrangement uses TRBV7-3 and TRBJ2-7, with D maybe TRBD2 (5 bases). CDR1 is SGHTA, CDR2 FQGTGA, per germline. The CDR3 length is 15 residues. Trimming pared 5 bases from V and 7 bases from J, leaving 21 bases between. CDR3 nucleotides: TGTGCCAGCAGCCTCGCGGCGGACGGGATAAGTGAGCAGTACTTC. Its translation: CASSLAADGISEQYF. Together with reference TRBV7-3 and TRBJ2-7, the CDR3 gives the full variable domain: GAGVSQTPSNKVTEKGKYVELRCDPISGHTALYWYRQSLGQGPEFLIYFQGTGAADDSGLPNDRFFAVRPEGSVSTLKIQRTERGDSAVYLCASSLAADGISEQYFGPGTRLTVT.

The chain uses TRBV6-4 and TRBJ2-1, with 7 nucleotides matching TRBD2. The germline gives CDR1 MRHNA, CDR2 SNTAGT. V shed 0 bases, J shed 6 bases, and the junction held 5 bases outside the gene matches. This CDR3 comprises 15 residues. The CDR3 nucleotides are TGTGCCAGCAGTGACTCAGGTAGCGGGTCCAATGAGCAGTTCTTC. It codes for CASSDSGSGSNEQFF.

In regard to this clone: This CDR3 is also generated by other DNA sequences in the sample. This chain uses TRBV6-1 with TRBJ1-4; 8 bases line up with TRBD1. CDR3 size: 12 residues. V lost 6 bases, J lost 10 bases, and 4 bases stayed unmatched. Germline V CDR1 and CDR2: MNHNS, SASEGT. The CDR3 DNA follows: TGTGCCAGCAGGGACAGGGTGGTAAAACTGTTTTTT. Amino acids: CASRDRVVKLFF.